The entry below gives a single T cell receptor beta chain sequence along with its context. The antigen is unknown. Profiled with immunoSEQ multiplex PCR; TCRdb holds only in-frame clones, not every one. The table lists hundreds of thousands of clones, less than 75% of them singletons. This entry is derived from a study of cytotoxic CD8 clonotypes in ibrutinib-treated CLL. The CDR3 consists of 14 residues. Germline CDR1 and CDR2: SGHRS and YFSETQ. The V end lost 1 base, the J end lost 0 bases, and 7 bases lay between the germline ends. Study-wide results and caveats: The times at which samples were taken varied between sustained-remission and progressing patients. Higher clonality was seen at ibrutinib response and a return toward baseline at progression.

The chain recombines TRBV5-1 with TRBJ1-1; D is undetermined. This material consisted of PBMCs, taken after 24 months of ibrutinib treatment. The sequence derives from a human donor with chronic lymphocytic leukemia. DNA of the CDR3: TGCGCCAGCAGCTTGACCGGGGTGAACACTGAAGCTTTCTTT. Translation: CASSLTGVNTEAFF.